These 20 T cell receptor beta chains were sequenced from one sample in a study of T cell responses to AZD1222 COVID-19 vaccine. This table comes from immunoSEQ multiplex PCR, and its TCRdb copy is limited to in-frame clones, with some not included. Among about 110,000 clones listed, around 92% were seen once. Material: peripheral blood, obtained 28 days after the second AZD1222 dose. The receptors were sampled from an adult who received the AZD1222 COVID-19 vaccine.

V usage is TRBV19 and J usage is TRBJ1-5, with D perhaps matching TRBD1 (5 bases). Trimming took 3 bases from V and 5 from J, leaving 14 bases between them. This CDR3 is 15 amino acids long. CDR1 LNHDA and CDR2 SQIVND come from the germline V gene (reference sequence). CDR3 DNA sequence: TGTGCCAGTAGTATCGCAGGACAAGCCTATCAGCCCCAGCATTTT. This encodes CASSIAGQAYQPQHF.

In this sample, this clone turned up once. V gene TRBV5-1 combines with J gene TRBJ1-3; D is ambiguous. The CDR3 length is 14 residues. Germline V gene data show CDR1 as SGHRS and CDR2 as YFSETQ. V was pared by 7 bases and J by 0 bases, with 11 bases between. The CDR3 loop is CASSPSSSGNTIYF. CDR3 nucleotide sequence: TGCGCCAGCTCCCCGAGTTCCTCTGGAAACACCATATATTTT.

The chain couples TRBV4-3 to TRBJ2-7, with D possibly matching TRBD2 (5 bases). The CDR3 runs to 15 residues. The germline V gene has CDR1 LGHNA and CDR2 YSLEER. V was cut by 2 bases and J by 4 bases, with 15 bases left in between. In DNA form, the CDR3 reads TGCGCCAGCAGCCAACGGGGAGCGTATGGGTACGAGCAGTACTTC. Protein sequence: CASSQRGAYGYEQYF.

This clone was observed a single time. V usage is TRBV3-1 (or the pseudogene TRBV3-2) and J usage is TRBJ1-6; D is undetermined. This CDR3 contains 15 residues. V was shortened by 2 bases and J by 0 bases, with 5 bases between the two germline ends. Germline V CDR1 and CDR2: LGHDT, YNNKEL (reference sequence). The CDR3 region has the DNA TGTGCCAGCAGCCAACAAAGCTCCTATAATTCACCCCTCCACTTT. Amino acids: CASSQQSSYNSPLHF.

J is TRBJ2-7 and V is TRBV28; 9 bases are shared with TRBD1. CDR1 and CDR2 (germline): MDHEN, SYDVKM. Unmatched junction bases numbered 9, after V lost 6 bases and J lost 6 bases. CDR3 length equals 14 residues. The CDR3 here is CASRSYRGQGEQYF. CDR3 sequence (DNA): TGTGCCAGCAGGTCTTACAGGGGGCAGGGCGAGCAGTACTTC.

The rearrangement links TRBV7-2 to TRBJ1-1; no clear D gene. CDR1 SGHTA and CDR2 FQGNSA come from the germline V gene. V lost 1 base to trimming and J lost 7 bases, with 10 bases between them. This CDR3 is 13 amino acids long. Here the CDR3 DNA reads TGTGCCAGCAGCTTAGGGGGTCCCTATGAAGCTTTCTTT. Translated, it gives CASSLGGPYEAFF.

This sequence joins TRBV19 and TRBJ2-5; the match to TRBD2 covers 10 bases. CDR3 size: 15 residues. V dropped 7 bases and J dropped 2; count of bases not matched to a gene: 7. CDR1 LNHDA and CDR2 SQIVND come from the germline V gene (reference sequence). CDR3 residues: CASKGLAGVQETQYF. The CDR3 region has the DNA TGTGCCAGTAAAGGGCTAGCGGGGGTTCAAGAGACCCAGTACTTC.

The V call is TRBV5-1, the J call TRBJ2-7; possibly TRBD2 for D (5 bases). CDR3 length: 14 amino acids. With 4 bases removed from V and 2 bases from J, the gap between germline ends came to 13 bases. Germline lookup yields CDR1 SGHRS and CDR2 YFSETQ. CDR3 protein: CASSPLGRTYEQYF. The CDR3 DNA reads TGCGCCAGCAGCCCTTTGGGGAGAACCTACGAGCAGTACTTC. The full variable domain, its missing parts supplied by reference TRBV5-1 and TRBJ2-7, is KAGVTQTPRYLIKTRGQQVTLSCSPISGHRSVSWYQQTPGQGLQFLFEYFSETQRNKGNFPGRFSGRQFSNSRSEMNVSTLELGDSALYLCASSPLGRTYEQYFGPGTRLTVT.

J is TRBJ1-1 and V is TRBV2; 12 positions agree with TRBD1. This CDR3 comprises 13 residues. Germline trimming cut 7 bases from V and 6 bases from J; bases unmatched to any gene: 3. The germline V gene encodes CDR1 SNHLY and CDR2 FYNNEI. This CDR3 is CASTRDRGPEAFF. DNA for the CDR3: TGTGCCAGCACCAGGGACAGGGGGCCTGAAGCTTTCTTT.

The chain links TRBV30 to TRBJ2-1; D tentatively reads TRBD1 or TRBD2 (5 bases each). Trimming pared 0 bases from V and 3 bases from J, leaving 12 bases between. CDR3 length: 15 amino acids. Germline loops: CDR1 GTSNPN, CDR2 SVGIG (reference sequence). The CDR3 DNA is TGTGCCTGGAGTGTACAGGCAGGGAGCTACAATGAGCAGTTCTTC. Protein: CAWSVQAGSYNEQFF.

The V and J genes are TRBV27 and TRBJ1-4; D perhaps matches TRBD1 (5 bases). This CDR3 has 15 amino acids. Trimming took off 0 bases at V and 7 bases at J, with 12 bases between the two ends. Germline-derived CDR1 and CDR2 are MNHEY and SMNVEV (reference sequence). CDR3 bases: TGTGCCAGCAGTTTATCGGGGGTCCGGGGTGAAAAACTGTTTTTT. Its translation is CASSLSGVRGEKLFF.

The chain uses TRBV5-6 and TRBJ2-5; D remains unclear. This CDR3 is built from 13 residues. The ends were cut back, 4 bases at V and 2 bases at J, with 9 bases in the middle. The germline V gene has CDR1 SGHDT and CDR2 YYEEEE. The CDR3 DNA reads TGTGCCAGCAGCATCAGTGGTCAAGAGACCCAGTACTTC. It encodes CASSISGQETQYF.

Here the CDR3 reads CASSSLQVYNSPLHF. The CDR3 bases are TGTGCCAGCAGTTCCTTACAGGTCTATAATTCACCCCTCCACTTT. This sequence joins TRBV6-5 and TRBJ1-6, with D possibly matching TRBD1 (5 bases). The germline V and J ends were trimmed by 4 bases and 3 bases, with 10 bases remaining between them. Germline V lookup: CDR1 MNHEY, CDR2 SVGAGI. The CDR3 runs 15 residues.

The gene calls are TRBV19 and TRBJ1-2, with D maybe TRBD1 (5 bases). The germline CDR1 and CDR2 sequences are LNHDA and SQIVND (reference sequence). This CDR3 has 13 amino acids. Between the trimmed V and J ends, which lost 6 bases and 6 bases, there was a span of 14 bases. As DNA, the CDR3 is TGTGCCAGTAGCCGTCGAGGAGGGGATGGCTACACCTTC. Its protein product is CASSRRGGDGYTF.

This chain links TRBV7-8 with TRBJ2-7; maybe TRBD1 (5 bases). Per germline, CDR1 SGHVS and CDR2 FQNEAQ. The CDR3 extends over 13 amino acids. V dropped 5 bases and J dropped 5 bases, with 13 bases sitting between them. The CDR3 nucleotides read TGTGCCAGCAGCCCAGCAGGGAACCACGAGCAGTACTTC. This codes for CASSPAGNHEQYF.

The chain couples TRBV6-5 to TRBJ2-7; D gene uncertain. The germline V and J ends were trimmed by 7 bases and 0 bases, with 13 bases remaining between them. CDR1 and CDR2 from the germline V gene are MNHEY and SVGAGI. CDR3 length equals 14 residues. CDR3 bases: TGTGCCAGCATTAAGAAGGGCTCCTCCTACGAGCAGTACTTC. It is translated as CASIKKGSSYEQYF.

The chain recombines TRBV11-2 with TRBJ1-2; no clear D gene. V was clipped by 2 bases and J by 8 bases, with 15 bases between them. Germline loops: CDR1 SGHAT, CDR2 FQNNGV. The CDR3 runs 14 residues. In nucleotides, the CDR3 is TGTGCCAGCAGCTTAATTGCGGATACGGGAGGCTACACCTTC. It yields the protein CASSLIADTGGYTF.

This rearrangement joins TRBV7-9 to TRBJ2-7, with D possibly being TRBD1 (7 bases). Trimming stripped 5 bases from V and 2 bases from J, with 13 bases between. The CDR3 is made up of 14 amino acids. Looked up from germline, CDR1 is SEHNR and CDR2 is FQNEAQ (reference sequence). The CDR3 sequence is CASSRGTEPYEQYF. CDR3 nucleotides: TGTGCCAGCAGCCGCGGGACAGAACCCTACGAGCAGTACTTC.

This clone was detected a few times. The CDR3 loop is CSRGGDTQYF. The CDR3 DNA reads TGCAGTCGTGGGGGAGATACGCAGTATTTT. V is TRBV20-1 and J is TRBJ2-3, with D perhaps matching TRBD1 or TRBD2 (5 bases each). CDR1 is DFQATT and CDR2 is SNEGSKA in the germline V gene (reference sequence). V was trimmed by 8 bases and J by 5 bases, leaving 8 bases between them. The CDR3 spans 10 residues.

This chain links TRBV3-1 (or the pseudogene TRBV3-2) with TRBJ2-1; no clear D. Germline V gene data show CDR1 as LGHDT and CDR2 as YNNKEL (reference sequence). V lost 8 bases and J lost 4, with 6 bases in between. The CDR3 is 11 residues long. CDR3 nucleotide sequence: TGTGCCAGCGGGGAATACAATGAGCAGTTCTTC. It yields the protein CASGEYNEQFF.